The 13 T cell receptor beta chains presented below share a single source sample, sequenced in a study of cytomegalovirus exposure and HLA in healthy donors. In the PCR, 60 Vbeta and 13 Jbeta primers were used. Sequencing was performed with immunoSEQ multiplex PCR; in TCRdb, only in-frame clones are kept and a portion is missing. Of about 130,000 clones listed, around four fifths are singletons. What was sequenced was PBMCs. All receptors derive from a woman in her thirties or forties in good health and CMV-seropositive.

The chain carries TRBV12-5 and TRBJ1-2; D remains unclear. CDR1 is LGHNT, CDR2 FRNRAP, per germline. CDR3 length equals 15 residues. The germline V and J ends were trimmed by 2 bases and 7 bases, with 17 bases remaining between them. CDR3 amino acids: CASGLKTLLLSGYTF. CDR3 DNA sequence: TGTGCTAGTGGTTTGAAGACACTTCTCTTAAGTGGCTACACCTTC.

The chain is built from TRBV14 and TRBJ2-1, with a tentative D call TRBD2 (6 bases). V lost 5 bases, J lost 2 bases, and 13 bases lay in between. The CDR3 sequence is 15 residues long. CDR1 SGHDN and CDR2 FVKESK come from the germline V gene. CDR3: CASSALLATYNEQFF. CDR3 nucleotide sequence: TGTGCCAGCAGCGCCCTTCTAGCGACCTACAATGAGCAGTTCTTC.

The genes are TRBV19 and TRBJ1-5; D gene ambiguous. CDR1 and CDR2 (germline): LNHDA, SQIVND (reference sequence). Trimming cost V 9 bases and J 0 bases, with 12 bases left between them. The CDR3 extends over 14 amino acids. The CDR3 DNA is TGTGCCAGCAGAGGCGGAGCTAGCAATCAGCCCCAGCATTTT. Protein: CASRGGASNQPQHF.

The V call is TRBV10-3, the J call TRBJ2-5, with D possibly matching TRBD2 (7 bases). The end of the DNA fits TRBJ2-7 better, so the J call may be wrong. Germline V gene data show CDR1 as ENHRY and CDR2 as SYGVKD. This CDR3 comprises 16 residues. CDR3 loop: CAISRSGGGTTYEQYF. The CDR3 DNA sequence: TGTGCCATCAGCCGGTCGGGGGGCGGGACCACCTACGAGCAGTACTTC.

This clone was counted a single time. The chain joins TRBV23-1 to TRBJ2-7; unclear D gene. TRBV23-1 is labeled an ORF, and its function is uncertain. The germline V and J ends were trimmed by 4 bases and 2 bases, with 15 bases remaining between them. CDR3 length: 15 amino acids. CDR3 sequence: CASSPRLRPAYEQYF. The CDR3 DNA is TGCGCCAGCAGTCCTAGGTTAAGGCCAGCCTACGAGCAGTACTTC.

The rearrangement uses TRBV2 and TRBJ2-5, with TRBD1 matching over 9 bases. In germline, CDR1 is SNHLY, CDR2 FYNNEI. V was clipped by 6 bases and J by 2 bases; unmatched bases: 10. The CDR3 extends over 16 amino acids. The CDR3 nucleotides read TGTGCCAGCAGCCCCCGGGACAGGGAAAGACAAGAGACCCAGTACTTC. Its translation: CASSPRDRERQETQYF. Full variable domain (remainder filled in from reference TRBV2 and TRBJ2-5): EPEVTQTPSHQVTQMGQEVILRCVPISNHLYFYWYRQILGQKVEFLVSFYNNEISEKSEIFDDQFSVERPDGSNFTLKIRSTKLEDSAMYFCASSPRDRERQETQYFGPGTRLLVL.

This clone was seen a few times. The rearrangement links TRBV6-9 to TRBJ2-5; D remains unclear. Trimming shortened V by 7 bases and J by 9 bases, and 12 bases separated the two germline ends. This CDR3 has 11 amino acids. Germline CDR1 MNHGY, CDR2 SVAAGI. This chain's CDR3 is CASKTLEPQYF. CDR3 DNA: TGTGCCAGCAAAACCCTGGAGCCCCAGTACTTC.

The CDR3 region is CASSQDTGDYNEQFF. The CDR3 nucleotides read TGCGCCAGCAGCCAAGATACAGGGGACTACAATGAGCAGTTCTTC. V usage is TRBV4-3 and J usage is TRBJ2-1, with TRBD1 matching over 7 bases. The germline V gene encodes CDR1 LGHNA and CDR2 YSLEER. The trim removed 0 bases at V and 3 bases at J, leaving 2 bases unmatched. The CDR3 consists of 15 residues.

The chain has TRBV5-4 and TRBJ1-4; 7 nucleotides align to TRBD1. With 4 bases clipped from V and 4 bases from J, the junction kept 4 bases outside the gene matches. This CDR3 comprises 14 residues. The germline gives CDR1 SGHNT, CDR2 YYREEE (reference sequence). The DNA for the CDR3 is TGTGCCAGCAGCCGGACAGGAGATAATGAAAAACTGTTTTTT. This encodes CASSRTGDNEKLFF. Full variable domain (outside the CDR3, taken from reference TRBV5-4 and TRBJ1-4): ETGVTQSPTHLIKTRGQQVTLRCSSQSGHNTVSWYQQALGQGPQFIFQYYREEENGRGNFPPRFSGLQFPNYSSELNVNALELDDSALYLCASSRTGDNEKLFFGSGTQLSVL.

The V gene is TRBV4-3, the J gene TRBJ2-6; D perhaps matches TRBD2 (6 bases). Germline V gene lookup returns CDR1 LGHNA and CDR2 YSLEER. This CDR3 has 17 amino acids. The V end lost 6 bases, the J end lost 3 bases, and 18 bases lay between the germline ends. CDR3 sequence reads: CASRPDSSGVGANVLTF. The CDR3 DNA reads TGCGCCAGCAGGCCGGATTCCTCGGGGGTTGGGGCCAACGTCCTGACTTTC.

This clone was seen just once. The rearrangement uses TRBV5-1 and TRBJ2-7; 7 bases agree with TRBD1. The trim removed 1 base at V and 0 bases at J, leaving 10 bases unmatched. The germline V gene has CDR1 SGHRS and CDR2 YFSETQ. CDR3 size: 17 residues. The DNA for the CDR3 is TGCGCCAGCAGCTTGTCTGCCAGGGACAGCTACTCCTACGAGCAGTACTTC. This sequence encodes CASSLSARDSYSYEQYF.

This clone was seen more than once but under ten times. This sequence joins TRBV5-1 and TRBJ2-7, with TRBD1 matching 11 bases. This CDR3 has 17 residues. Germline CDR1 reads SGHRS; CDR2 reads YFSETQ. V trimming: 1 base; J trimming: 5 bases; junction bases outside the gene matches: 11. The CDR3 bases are TGCGCCAGCAGCTTGAGGACAGGGGGCGCATCATCGGACGAGCAGTACTTC. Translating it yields CASSLRTGGASSDEQYF.

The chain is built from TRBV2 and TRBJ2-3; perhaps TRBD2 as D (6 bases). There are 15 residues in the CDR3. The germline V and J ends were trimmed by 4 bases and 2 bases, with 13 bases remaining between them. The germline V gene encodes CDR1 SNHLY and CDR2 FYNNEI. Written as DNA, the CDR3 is TGTGCCAGCAGTGGCCGACTAGGAATCACAGATACGCAGTATTTT. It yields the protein CASSGRLGITDTQYF.